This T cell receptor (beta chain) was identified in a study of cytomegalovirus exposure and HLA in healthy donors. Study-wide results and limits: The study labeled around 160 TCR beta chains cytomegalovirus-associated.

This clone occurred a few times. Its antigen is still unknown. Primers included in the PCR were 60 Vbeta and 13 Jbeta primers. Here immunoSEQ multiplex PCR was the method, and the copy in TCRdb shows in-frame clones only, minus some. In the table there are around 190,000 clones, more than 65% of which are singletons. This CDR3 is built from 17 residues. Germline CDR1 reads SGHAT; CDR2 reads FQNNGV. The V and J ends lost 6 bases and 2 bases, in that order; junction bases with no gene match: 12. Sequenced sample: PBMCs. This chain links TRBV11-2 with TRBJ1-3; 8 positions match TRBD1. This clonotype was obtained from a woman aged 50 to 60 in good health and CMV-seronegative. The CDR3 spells CASSIPGQVVTGNTIYF. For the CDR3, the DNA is TGTGCCAGCAGTATCCCGGGACAGGTTGTCACTGGAAACACCATATATTTT.